A selection of T cell receptor beta chains follows, all from one sample in a study of cytomegalovirus exposure and HLA in healthy donors. The data were produced by immunoSEQ multiplex PCR, yet TCRdb's version contains in-frame clones alone and is incomplete. Among 100,000 to 150,000 clones listed, 77% were seen once. The specimen sequenced was PBMCs. These receptors were taken from a woman aged 35 to 49 in good health and CMV-seropositive. The CDR3 runs from the conserved cysteine through the conserved F or W. A D gene is named only where the DNA matches it firmly. Size is stated for part of the rows, as once, few or many counts, or as a class when the clone is expanded.

J	D	V	size	DNA	CDR3
TRBJ2-1	.	TRBV5-1	.	TGCGCCAGCAGCTTAGGCGCGGTCTCCTACAATGAGCAGTTCTTC	CASSLGAVSYNEQFF
TRBJ1-1	TRBD1	TRBV19	.	TGTGCCAGTAGAGGAGGGGGCGGAACTGAAGCTTTCTTT	CASRGGGGTEAFF
TRBJ2-5	TRBD1	TRBV5-4	.	TGTGCCAGCAGTTATGGACAGGCAGGTGGGACCCAGTACTTC	CASSYGQAGGTQYF
TRBJ1-4	.	TRBV11-2	.	TGTGCCAGCAGCTTACTTCAGGGTCAAAAACTGTTTTTT	CASSLLQGQKLFF
TRBJ2-2	TRBD1	TRBV2	.	TGTGCCAGCAGGCTACAGGGGGGCACCGGGGAGCTGTTTTTT	CASRLQGGTGELFF
TRBJ2-3	.	TRBV7-9	few	TGTGCCAGCAGCTTAGGTGGGGGCTCTGGCACAGATACGCAGTATTTT	CASSLGGGSGTDTQYF
TRBJ2-5	TRBD2	TRBV9	.	TGTGCCAGCAGCGTCACCGGGAGGGGGGAGACCCAGTACTTC	CASSVTGRGETQYF
TRBJ2-7	TRBD2	TRBV6-5	.	TGTGCCAGCAGGGGTAGCGGGCGCAGCTCCTACGAGCAGTACTTC	CASRGSGRSSYEQYF
TRBJ1-1	.	TRBV18	.	TGTGCCAGCTCACCCGACAGATCGAACACTGAAGCTTTCTTT	CASSPDRSNTEAFF
TRBJ1-2	TRBD1	TRBV2	.	TGTGCCAGCCTGAGAATGGGACAGCCCGATGGCTACACCTTC	CASLRMGQPDGYTF
TRBJ2-2	TRBD1	TRBV28	.	TGTGCCAGCATCCACCGGGACAGAAAGAGCACCGGGGAGCTGTTTTTT	CASIHRDRKSTGELFF
TRBJ2-2	.	TRBV5-1	.	TGCGCCAGCAGTTATAGCGGAGCCACCGGGGAGCTGTTTTTT	CASSYSGATGELFF
TRBJ2-6	.	TRBV18	few	TGTGCCAGCTCACCAAAGGGGTTCGGGGCCAACGTCCTGACTTTC	CASSPKGFGANVLTF
TRBJ2-1	.	TRBV27	.	TGTGCCAGCAGTTTACGGGGTATGGACTACAATGAGCAGTTCTTC	CASSLRGMDYNEQFF
TRBJ2-1	TRBD1	TRBV27	.	TGTGCCAGCAGTCCAACCCGGGACAGGGCAAATGAGCAGTTCTTC	CASSPTRDRANEQFF
TRBJ1-5	.	TRBV18	.	TGTGCCAGCTCACCTGGCGGAGATCAGCCCCAGCATTTT	CASSPGGDQPQHF
TRBJ1-3	TRBD1	TRBV6-1	.	TGTGCCAGCCTTTCGACAGGGTTCTACGGAAACACCATATATTTT	CASLSTGFYGNTIYF
TRBJ2-7	TRBD1	TRBV5-4	.	TGTGCCAGCAGCACCGTTGACAGGGTGTCCTACGAGCAGTACTTC	CASSTVDRVSYEQYF
TRBJ2-3	TRBD1	TRBV19	.	TGTGCCAGTAGTATACCAGGGGGATCGACAGATACGCAGTATTTT	CASSIPGGSTDTQYF
TRBJ2-3	TRBD2	TRBV6-6	.	TGTGCCAGCAGCGGGACTAGCGGAACTAGCACAGATACGCAGTATTTT	CASSGTSGTSTDTQYF
TRBJ2-2	.	TRBV4-2	.	TGTGCCAGCAGCCAAGAAACTTCCTCGAACACCGGGGAGCTGTTTTTT	CASSQETSSNTGELFF
TRBJ2-1	TRBD2	TRBV6-4	.	TGTGCCAGCAGTGATGTACTAGCGGGAGGTCCCAATGAGCAGTTCTTC	CASSDVLAGGPNEQFF
TRBJ1-1	.	TRBV7-2	once	TGTGCCAGCAGCTTGGCATATACACCCCAAGCTTTCTTT	CASSLAYTPQAFF
TRBJ2-3	TRBD1	TRBV5-6	.	TGTGCCAGCAGCAAGGACAGGGGGCGCGTAACAGATACGCAGTATTTT	CASSKDRGRVTDTQYF
TRBJ2-1	TRBD1	TRBV7-9	.	TGTGCCAGCAGCCTCAAGGACAGGCCTGGTCGGTTCTTC	CASSLKDRPGRFF
TRBJ2-5	TRBD2	TRBV5-1	once	TGCGCCAGCAGCTTGGGACTAGCGGGAGTGGAGACCCAGTACTTC	CASSLGLAGVETQYF
TRBJ1-1	TRBD1	TRBV10-3	.	TGTGCCATCAGATCCGGGACAGTAAACACTGAAGCTTTCTTT	CAIRSGTVNTEAFF
TRBJ1-2	TRBD1	TRBV5-4	.	TGTGCCAGCAGCATGGACAGGGACTATGGCTACACCTTC	CASSMDRDYGYTF
TRBJ2-3	TRBD1	TRBV6-1	.	TGTGCCAGCAGTGAAGGAGGGGGCGCGGGCACAGATACGCAGTATTTT	CASSEGGGAGTDTQYF
TRBJ2-3	.	TRBV6-1	.	TGTGCCAGCAGTGACAAATGGGGCAGAGGTGATTTCACAGATACGCAGTATTTT	CASSDKWGRGDFTDTQYF
TRBJ2-3	.	TRBV13	.	TGTGCCAGCAGCTTAGTACAGGTTCCGGATACGCAGTATTTT	CASSLVQVPDTQYF
TRBJ2-1	TRBD2	TRBV5-1	.	TGCGCCAGCAGCTCGACTAGCGGGAGACCCAATGAGCAGTTCTTC	CASSSTSGRPNEQFF
TRBJ1-1	.	TRBV9	.	TGTGCCAGCAGCGAGGGGGGGGAGAACACTGAAGCTTTCTTT	CASSEGGENTEAFF
TRBJ2-2	TRBD2	TRBV5-6	.	TGTGCCAGCAGCATAGGGGTTGGGACTAGCGGCACCGGGGAGCTGTTTTTT	CASSIGVGTSGTGELFF
TRBJ1-5	TRBD1	TRBV6-5	.	TGTGCCAGCAGTACCCCGGGACAGTTTAATCAGCCCCAGCATTTT	CASSTPGQFNQPQHF
TRBJ2-1	.	TRBV11-2	.	TGTGCCAGCAGCTTGGTTCAAATCGGGGGAGATGAGCAGTTCTTC	CASSLVQIGGDEQFF
TRBJ2-7	TRBD1	TRBV6-6	.	TGTGCCAGCAAGAGGGGGCCCCAATTCAACGAGCAGTACTTC	CASKRGPQFNEQYF
TRBJ1-2	.	TRBV27	.	TGTGCCAGCAGTTTCCTAAGTGCAGGGCAGTTGAGCTACACCTTC	CASSFLSAGQLSYTF
TRBJ2-7	TRBD2	TRBV7-9	.	TGTGCCAGCAGCTTAGTAGTTGGGGCTAGCGGGAGAAACGAGCAGTACTTC	CASSLVVGASGRNEQYF
TRBJ1-1	.	TRBV30	.	TGTGCCTGGAGTCCCGGGGTTATGAACACTGAAGCTTTCTTT	CAWSPGVMNTEAFF
TRBJ1-1	.	TRBV30	few	TGTGCCTGGAGGGGGAGGGGGGGGAAGAACACTGAAGCTTTCTTT	CAWRGRGGKNTEAFF
TRBJ2-7	TRBD1	TRBV7-9	.	TGTTCCAGCAGCTCAACAGGGGGGAGCTCCTACGAGCAGTACTTC	CSSSSTGGSSYEQYF
TRBJ1-4	TRBD1	TRBV28	.	TGTGCCAGCAGCCTGGACAGGGTAATAGAAAAACTGTTTTTT	CASSLDRVIEKLFF
TRBJ2-3	.	TRBV7-3	.	TGTGCCAGCAGCTTAAGTGGGGCTGAAGATACGCAGTATTTT	CASSLSGAEDTQYF
TRBJ1-5	TRBD1	TRBV28	.	TGTGCCAGCAGTTGGTACAGGGGCGGGCAGCCCCAGCATTTT	CASSWYRGGQPQHF
TRBJ1-5	.	TRBV6-1	.	TGTGCCAGCAGTGACGGGCAGCCCCAGCATTTT	CASSDGQPQHF
TRBJ1-3	.	TRBV5-8	.	TGTGCCAGCAGCCCACCTCAGGGTCGAAACACCATATATTTT	CASSPPQGRNTIYF
TRBJ2-3	.	TRBV2	.	TGTGCCAGCACCGCGACAGGTAATAGGAGGAATACGCAGTATTTT	CASTATGNRRNTQYF
TRBJ2-7	TRBD1	TRBV7-6	.	TGTGCCAGCAGCTTAGCAGGGGGCAGCTCCTACGAGCAGTACTTC	CASSLAGGSSYEQYF
TRBJ2-3	TRBD2	TRBV7-2	.	TGTGCCAGCAGCATCGCACTAGGGGAGGGCCCAGATACGCAGTATTTT	CASSIALGEGPDTQYF
TRBJ1-1	TRBD1	TRBV10-3	.	TGTGCCATCAGGGACAGGGAAACTGAAGCTTTCTTT	CAIRDRETEAFF
TRBJ2-3	.	TRBV19	.	TGTGCCAGTAGGGAGGGAACGGGAGTAGATACGCAGTATTTT	CASREGTGVDTQYF
TRBJ1-5	.	TRBV5-6	once	TGTGCCAGCAGCTTGCCCGGGGATCAGCCCCAGCATTTT	CASSLPGDQPQHF
TRBJ1-4	.	TRBV2	once	TGTGCCAGCAAAATCGGATGGAGGAATGAAAAACTGTTTTTT	CASKIGWRNEKLFF
TRBJ1-1	TRBD1	TRBV6-6	.	TGTGCCTTAGAGAGGGGGCTTGGTGAAGCTTTCTTT	CALERGLGEAFF